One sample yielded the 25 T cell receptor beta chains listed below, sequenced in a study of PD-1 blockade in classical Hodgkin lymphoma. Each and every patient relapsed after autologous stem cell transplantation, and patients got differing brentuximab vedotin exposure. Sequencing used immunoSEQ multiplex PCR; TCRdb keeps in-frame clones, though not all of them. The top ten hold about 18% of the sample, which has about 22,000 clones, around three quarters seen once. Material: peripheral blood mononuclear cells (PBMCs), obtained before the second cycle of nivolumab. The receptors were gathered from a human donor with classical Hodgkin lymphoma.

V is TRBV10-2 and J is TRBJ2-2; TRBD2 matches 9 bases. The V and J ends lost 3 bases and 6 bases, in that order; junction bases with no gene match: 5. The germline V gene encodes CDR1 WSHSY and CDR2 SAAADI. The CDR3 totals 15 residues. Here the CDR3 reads CASSDSGRPAGELFF. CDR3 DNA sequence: TGCGCCAGCAGTGATAGCGGGAGACCCGCCGGGGAGCTGTTTTTT.

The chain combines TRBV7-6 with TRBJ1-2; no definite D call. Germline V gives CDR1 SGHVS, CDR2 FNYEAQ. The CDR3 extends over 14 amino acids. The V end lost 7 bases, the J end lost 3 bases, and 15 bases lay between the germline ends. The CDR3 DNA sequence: TGTGCCAGCACCTCTGGGCCTGGGGACTATGGCTACACCTTC. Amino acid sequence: CASTSGPGDYGYTF.

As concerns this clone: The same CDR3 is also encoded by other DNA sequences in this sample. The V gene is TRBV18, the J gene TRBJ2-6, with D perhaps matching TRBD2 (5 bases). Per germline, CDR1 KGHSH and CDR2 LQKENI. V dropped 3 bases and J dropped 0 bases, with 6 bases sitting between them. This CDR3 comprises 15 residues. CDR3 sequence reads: CASSPRDSGANVLTF. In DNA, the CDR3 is TGTGCCAGCTCACCTCGGGACTCTGGGGCCAACGTCCTGACTTTC.

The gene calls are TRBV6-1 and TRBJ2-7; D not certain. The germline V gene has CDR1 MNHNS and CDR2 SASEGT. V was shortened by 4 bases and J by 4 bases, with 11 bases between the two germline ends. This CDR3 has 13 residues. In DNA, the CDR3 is TGTGCCAGCAGTGCGGCATTTGATTACGAGCAGTACTTC. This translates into CASSAAFDYEQYF.

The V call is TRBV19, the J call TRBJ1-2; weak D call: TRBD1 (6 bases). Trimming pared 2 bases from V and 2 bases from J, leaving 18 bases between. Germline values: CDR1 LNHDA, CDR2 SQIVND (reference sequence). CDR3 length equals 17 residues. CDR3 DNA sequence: TGTGCCAGTAGTATACTCGCCCTACAGGGAGCAAACTATGGCTACACCTTC. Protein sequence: CASSILALQGANYGYTF.

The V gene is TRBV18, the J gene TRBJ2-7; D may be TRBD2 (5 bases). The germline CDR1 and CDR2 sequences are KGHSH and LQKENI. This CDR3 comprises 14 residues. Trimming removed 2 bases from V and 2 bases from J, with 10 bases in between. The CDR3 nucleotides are TGTGCCAGCTCACCAAAGCGGCAGACCTACGAGCAGTACTTC. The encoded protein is CASSPKRQTYEQYF.

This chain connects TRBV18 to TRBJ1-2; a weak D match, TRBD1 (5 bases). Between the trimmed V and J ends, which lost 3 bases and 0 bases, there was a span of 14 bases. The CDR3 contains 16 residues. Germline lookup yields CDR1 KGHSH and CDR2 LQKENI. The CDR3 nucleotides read TGTGCCAGCTCACCCTTCCCAGGGAGGGCTAACTATGGCTACACCTTC. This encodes CASSPFPGRANYGYTF.

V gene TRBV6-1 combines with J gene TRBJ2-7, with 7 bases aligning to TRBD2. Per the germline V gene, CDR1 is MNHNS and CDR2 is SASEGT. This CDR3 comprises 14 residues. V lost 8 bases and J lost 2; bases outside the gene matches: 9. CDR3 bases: TGTGCCAGCCTGAGAGCGGGAATACCCTACGAGCAGTACTTC. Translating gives CASLRAGIPYEQYF.

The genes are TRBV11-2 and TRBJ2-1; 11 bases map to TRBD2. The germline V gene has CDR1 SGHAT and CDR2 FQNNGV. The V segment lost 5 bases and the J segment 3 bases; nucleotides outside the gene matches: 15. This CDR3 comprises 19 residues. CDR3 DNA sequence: TGTGCCAGCAGCCGTAGAGCGAGTAGCGGGAGGGTGGGCTACAATGAGCAGTTCTTC. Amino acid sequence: CASSRRASSGRVGYNEQFF.

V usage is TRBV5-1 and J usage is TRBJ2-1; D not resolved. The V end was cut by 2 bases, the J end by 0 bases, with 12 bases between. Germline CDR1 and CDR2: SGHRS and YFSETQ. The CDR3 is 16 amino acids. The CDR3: CASSLDNSLSYNEQFF. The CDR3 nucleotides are TGCGCCAGCAGCTTAGATAACTCGCTCTCCTACAATGAGCAGTTCTTC.

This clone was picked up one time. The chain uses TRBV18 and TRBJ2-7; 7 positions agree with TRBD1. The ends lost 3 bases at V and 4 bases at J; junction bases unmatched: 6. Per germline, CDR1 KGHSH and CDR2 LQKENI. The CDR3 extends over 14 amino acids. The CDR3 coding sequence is TGTGCCAGCTCACCGAGGACAGGAGATTACGAGCAGTACTTC. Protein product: CASSPRTGDYEQYF. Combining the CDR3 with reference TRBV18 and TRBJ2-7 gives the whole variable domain NAGVMQNPRHLVRRRGQEARLRCSPMKGHSHVYWYRQLPEEGLKFMVYLQKENIIDESGMPKERFSAEFPKEGPSILRIQQVVRGDSAAYFCASSPRTGDYEQYFGPGTRLTVT.

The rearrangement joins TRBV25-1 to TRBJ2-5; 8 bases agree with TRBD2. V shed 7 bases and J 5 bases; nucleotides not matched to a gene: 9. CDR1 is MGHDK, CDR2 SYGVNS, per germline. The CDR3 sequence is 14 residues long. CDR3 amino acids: CASTIGLAGETQYF. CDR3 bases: TGTGCCAGCACCATCGGACTAGCAGGGGAGACCCAGTACTTC.

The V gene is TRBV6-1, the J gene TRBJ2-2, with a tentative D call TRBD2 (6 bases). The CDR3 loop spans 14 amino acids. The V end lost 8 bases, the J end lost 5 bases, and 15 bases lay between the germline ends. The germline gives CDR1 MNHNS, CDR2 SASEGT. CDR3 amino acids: CASRQRGGTGELFF. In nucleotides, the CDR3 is TGTGCCAGCCGTCAAAGGGGAGGAACCGGGGAGCTGTTTTTT.

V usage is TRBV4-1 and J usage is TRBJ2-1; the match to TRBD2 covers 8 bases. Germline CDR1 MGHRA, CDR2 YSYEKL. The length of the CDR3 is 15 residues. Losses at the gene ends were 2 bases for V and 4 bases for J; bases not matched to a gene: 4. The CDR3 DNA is TGCGCCAGCAGCCAAACTGTAGCGGGATACAATGAGCAGTTCTTC. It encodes CASSQTVAGYNEQFF.

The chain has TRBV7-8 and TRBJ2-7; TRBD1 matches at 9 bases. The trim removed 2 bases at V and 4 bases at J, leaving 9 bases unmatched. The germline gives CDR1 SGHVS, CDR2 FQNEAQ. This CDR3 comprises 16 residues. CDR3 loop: CASSLSSTGGWYEQYF. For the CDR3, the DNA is TGTGCCAGCAGCTTATCCTCCACAGGGGGCTGGTACGAGCAGTACTTC.

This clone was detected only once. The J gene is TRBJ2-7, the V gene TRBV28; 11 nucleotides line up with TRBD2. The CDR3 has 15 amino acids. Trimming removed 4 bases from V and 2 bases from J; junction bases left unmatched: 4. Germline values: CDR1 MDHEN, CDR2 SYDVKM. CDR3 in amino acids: CASSYSGRAPYEQYF. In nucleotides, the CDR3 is TGTGCCAGCAGTTATAGCGGGAGGGCCCCCTACGAGCAGTACTTC.

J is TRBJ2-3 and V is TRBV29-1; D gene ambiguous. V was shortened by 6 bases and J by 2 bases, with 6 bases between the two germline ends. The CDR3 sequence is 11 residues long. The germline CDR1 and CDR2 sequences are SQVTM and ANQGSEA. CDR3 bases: TGCAGCGTGGCCACCACAGATACGCAGTATTTT. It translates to CSVATTDTQYF.

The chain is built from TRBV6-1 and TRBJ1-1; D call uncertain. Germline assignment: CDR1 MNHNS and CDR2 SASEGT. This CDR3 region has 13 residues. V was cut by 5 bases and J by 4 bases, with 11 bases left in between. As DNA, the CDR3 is TGTGCCAGCAGTTCTGTCGTTAGCACTGAAGCTTTCTTT. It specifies CASSSVVSTEAFF.

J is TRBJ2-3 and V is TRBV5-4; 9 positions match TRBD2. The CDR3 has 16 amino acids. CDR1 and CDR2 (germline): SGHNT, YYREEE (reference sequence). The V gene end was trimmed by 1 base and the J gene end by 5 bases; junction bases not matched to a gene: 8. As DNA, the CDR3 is TGTGCCAGCAGCTTGATAGCGGGAGTGGTGGGAGATACGCAGTATTTT. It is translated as CASSLIAGVVGDTQYF.

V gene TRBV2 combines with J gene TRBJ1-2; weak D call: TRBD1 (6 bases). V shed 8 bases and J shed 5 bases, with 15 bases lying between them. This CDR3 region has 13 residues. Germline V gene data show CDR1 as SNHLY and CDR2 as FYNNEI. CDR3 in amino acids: CASYRDPIYGYTF. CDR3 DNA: TGTGCCAGCTACAGGGATCCTATTTATGGCTACACCTTC.

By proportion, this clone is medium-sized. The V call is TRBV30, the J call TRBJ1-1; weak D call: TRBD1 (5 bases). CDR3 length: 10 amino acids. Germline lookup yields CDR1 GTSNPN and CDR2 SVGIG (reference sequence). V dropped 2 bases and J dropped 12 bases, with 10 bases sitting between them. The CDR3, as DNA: TGTGCCTGGAGTTCGACAGTGACTTTCTTT. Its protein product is CAWSSTVTFF.

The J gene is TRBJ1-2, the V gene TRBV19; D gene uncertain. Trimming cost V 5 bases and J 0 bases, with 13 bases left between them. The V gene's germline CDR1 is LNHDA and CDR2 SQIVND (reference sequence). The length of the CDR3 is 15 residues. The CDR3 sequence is CASSLQSSSNYGYTF. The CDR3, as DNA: TGTGCCAGTAGTTTACAGAGTAGTTCTAACTATGGCTACACCTTC.

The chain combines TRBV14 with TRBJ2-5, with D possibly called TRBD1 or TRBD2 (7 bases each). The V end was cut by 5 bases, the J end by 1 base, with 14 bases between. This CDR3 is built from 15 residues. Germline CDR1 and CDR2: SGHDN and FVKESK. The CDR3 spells CASSNRGGGQETQYF. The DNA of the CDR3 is TGTGCCAGCAGCAACAGGGGCGGGGGCCAAGAGACCCAGTACTTC.

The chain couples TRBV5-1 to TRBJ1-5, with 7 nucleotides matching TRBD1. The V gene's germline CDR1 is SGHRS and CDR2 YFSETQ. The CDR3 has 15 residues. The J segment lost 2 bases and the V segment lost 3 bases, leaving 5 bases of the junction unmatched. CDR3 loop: CASSSGQSGNQPQHF. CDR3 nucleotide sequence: TGCGCCAGCAGCTCGGGACAGTCGGGCAATCAGCCCCAGCATTTT.

The CDR3 DNA reads as TGTGCCAGCCGCGGGGGAGGCGAGCAGTACTTC. It specifies CASRGGGEQYF. The J gene is TRBJ2-7, the V gene TRBV7-2; 7 nucleotides line up with TRBD2. V shed 8 bases, J shed 6 bases, and the junction held 4 bases outside the gene matches. Germline CDR1 SGHTA, CDR2 FQGNSA. The length of the CDR3 is 11 residues.